Sequencing of this TCR beta chain was carried out in a study of graft-versus-host responses after intestinal transplantation. As for the study in general: All of the recipients had induction that used anti-thymocyte globulin, then tacrolimus and steroids for about 3 years.

Produced via immunoSEQ multiplex PCR; TCRdb's table is partial and in-frame only. The table records around 26,000 clones, roughly four fifths of them present only once. As for this clone: Its antigen is unknown.

This CDR3 has 14 amino acids. Trimming took off 5 bases at V and 0 bases at J, with 8 bases between the two ends. CDR1 is MNHEY and CDR2 is SVGAGI in the germline V gene. The rearrangement joins TRBV6-5 to TRBJ2-1, with D maybe TRBD2 (5 bases). Specimen: unstimulated CD8+ T cells sorted from spleen or lymph node cells, collected before transplant. This TCR derives from a human donor who was the organ donor for an intestinal transplant. CDR3 sequence (DNA): TGTGCCAGCAGTCAGGACTTCTCCTACAATGAGCAGTTCTTC. It specifies CASSQDFSYNEQFF.